Shown below are 22 T cell receptor beta chains from a single sample sequenced in a study of cytomegalovirus exposure and HLA in healthy donors. The primer mix had 60 Vbeta and 13 Jbeta primers. Sequencing used immunoSEQ multiplex PCR; TCRdb keeps in-frame clones, though not all of them. The sample includes 150,000 to 200,000 clones, roughly 68% of them seen just once. Input material: PBMCs. The receptor source for this set is a man aged 30-40 years in good health and CMV-seropositive.

The chain is built from TRBV18 and TRBJ2-5; TRBD2 might be the D (6 bases). Trimming left V 1 base short and J 4 bases short, with 10 bases between. CDR1 KGHSH and CDR2 LQKENI come from the germline V gene. This CDR3 spans 14 amino acids. The CDR3 protein is CASSPRGGRETQYF. For the CDR3, the DNA is TGTGCCAGCTCACCACGGGGAGGAAGAGAGACCCAGTACTTC. Based on the CDR3 plus reference TRBV18 and TRBJ2-5, the full variable domain is NAGVMQNPRHLVRRRGQEARLRCSPMKGHSHVYWYRQLPEEGLKFMVYLQKENIIDESGMPKERFSAEFPKEGPSILRIQQVVRGDSAAYFCASSPRGGRETQYFGPGTRLLVL.

A remark on this clone: Other DNA variants within this sample encode the same CDR3. This chain links TRBV19 with TRBJ1-1, with D unresolved. The CDR3 runs 11 residues. Looked up from germline, CDR1 is LNHDA and CDR2 is SQIVND (reference sequence). V lost 5 bases and J 2 bases, leaving 3 bases between the germline ends. The CDR3: CASSLNTEAFF. In DNA, the CDR3 is TGTGCCAGTAGTCTAAACACTGAAGCTTTCTTT.

This chain joins TRBV10-1 and TRBJ2-3; TRBD1 aligns across 8 bases. The germline CDR1 and CDR2 sequences are WNHNN and SYGVQD (reference sequence). The CDR3 runs 14 residues. V gave up 6 bases and J gave up 3 bases; unmatched junction bases: 5. In DNA, the CDR3 is TGCGCCAGCAGCGGGACAGGATTTACAGATACGCAGTATTTT. It yields the protein CASSGTGFTDTQYF.

This clone showed up just a few times. CDR3 sequence (DNA): TGTGCCAGCAGTGGGCATATGAACACTGAAGCTTTCTTT. Encoded protein: CASSGHMNTEAFF. The genes are TRBV6-5 and TRBJ1-1; D is uncertain. Deletions cut 5 bases from V and 0 bases from J, with 7 bases between. The CDR3 runs to 13 residues. From germline, CDR1 is MNHEY and CDR2 SVGAGI.

CDR3 nucleotides: TGTGCCAGCAGGTCGCGGGGACAGGGGTCTACCGGGGAGCTGTTTTTT. Encoded protein: CASRSRGQGSTGELFF. This chain connects TRBV11-1 to TRBJ2-2, with 10 nucleotides matching TRBD1. V trimming: 6 bases; J trimming: 5 bases; junction bases outside the gene matches: 9. This CDR3 has 16 residues. Germline loops: CDR1 SGHAT, CDR2 FQDESV (reference sequence).

The chain carries TRBV6-1 and TRBJ2-1, with TRBD1 matching 8 bases. Per germline, CDR1 MNHNS and CDR2 SASEGT. This CDR3 region has 14 residues. V was clipped by 9 bases and J by 2 bases; unmatched bases: 6. The CDR3 spells CASQGATTYNEQFF. CDR3 nucleotides: TGTGCCAGTCAGGGGGCAACCACCTACAATGAGCAGTTCTTC.

A remark on this clone: Compared with germline, one end of the junction differs, possibly owing to a read error. The chain is built from TRBV4-2 and TRBJ2-7; TRBD2 matches 9 bases. Germline CDR1 and CDR2: LGHNA and YNFKEQ. This CDR3 has 15 amino acids. This CDR3 is CASSQGTSASYKQYF. In DNA form, the CDR3 reads TGTGCCAGCAGCCAAGGGACTAGCGCCTCCTACAAGCAGTACTTC.

The chain combines TRBV9 with TRBJ1-2; D unresolved. The CDR3 is 16 residues long. Germline assignment: CDR1 SGDLS and CDR2 YYNGEE. Deletions cut 4 bases from V and 6 bases from J, with 22 bases between. The CDR3 spells CASSPPYLGEVDGYTF. The CDR3 DNA sequence: TGTGCCAGCAGCCCACCCTATCTAGGCGAGGTGGATGGCTACACCTTC.

This sequence joins TRBV30 and TRBJ2-5, with 10 bases aligning to TRBD2. CDR3 length equals 15 residues. The germline V gene encodes CDR1 GTSNPN and CDR2 SVGIG (reference sequence). With V trimmed by 1 base and J by 1 base, 3 bases remained unmatched. In DNA form, the CDR3 reads TGTGCCTGGAGTGCACTAGCGGGACGCCAAGAGACCCAGTACTTC. Protein sequence: CAWSALAGRQETQYF.

The chain combines TRBV13 with TRBJ2-5; 8 positions agree with TRBD2. The J call is doubtful: the DNA matches TRBJ2-7 better. Germline lookup yields CDR1 PRHDT and CDR2 FYEKMQ (reference sequence). The CDR3 contains 14 residues. The CDR3 loop reads CASSLGGRGDEQYF. The CDR3 nucleotides are TGTGCCAGCAGCTTAGGCGGGAGGGGCGACGAGCAGTACTTC.

The CDR3, as DNA: TGCGCCAGCAGCCCCCGGGACAGGGGCGGCACCGGGGAGCTGTTTTTT. It codes for CASSPRDRGGTGELFF. The J gene is TRBJ2-2, the V gene TRBV5-1; 10 positions match TRBD1. Germline-derived CDR1 and CDR2 are SGHRS and YFSETQ. V shed 4 bases, J shed 4 bases, and the junction held 7 bases outside the gene matches. CDR3 length: 16 residues. The variable domain in full, completed from reference TRBV5-1 and TRBJ2-2, reads KAGVTQTPRYLIKTRGQQVTLSCSPISGHRSVSWYQQTPGQGLQFLFEYFSETQRNKGNFPGRFSGRQFSNSRSEMNVSTLELGDSALYLCASSPRDRGGTGELFFGEGSRLTVL.

This chain links TRBV30 with TRBJ1-2, with D unresolved. The germline gives CDR1 GTSNPN, CDR2 SVGIG (reference sequence). The germline V and J ends were trimmed by 0 bases and 3 bases, with 8 bases remaining between them. This CDR3 has 13 amino acids. The CDR3 loop reads CAWSVVTYYGYTF. DNA of the CDR3: TGTGCCTGGAGTGTTGTTACTTACTATGGCTACACCTTC.

This clone was detected only a few times. DNA for the CDR3: TGTGCCAGTAGTATGGCGATTGAGGCAGGGTTCTACGAGCAGTACTTC. This gives the protein CASSMAIEAGFYEQYF. The V call is TRBV19, the J call TRBJ2-7; a weak D match, TRBD1 (5 bases). The CDR3 is 16 amino acids. Germline assignment: CDR1 LNHDA and CDR2 SQIVND (reference sequence). Trimming removed 3 bases at V and 3 bases at J, with 18 bases between.

This sequence joins TRBV4-1 and TRBJ2-1, with 7 positions matching TRBD1. Per germline, CDR1 MGHRA and CDR2 YSYEKL. The CDR3 runs to 17 residues. Trimming took 0 bases from V and 3 from J; bases not matched to a gene: 8. CDR3 DNA sequence: TGCGCCAGCAGCCAAGATATCCGGGACAGCGTCTACAATGAGCAGTTCTTC. Its protein is CASSQDIRDSVYNEQFF.

This chain joins TRBV5-1 and TRBJ2-2, with D possibly TRBD1 on 6 matching bases. Germline loops: CDR1 SGHRS, CDR2 YFSETQ. Trimming cost V 1 base and J 6 bases, with 13 bases left between them. The length of the CDR3 is 15 residues. CDR3 region: CASSLRAGEPGELFF. DNA of the CDR3: TGCGCCAGCAGCTTGAGGGCAGGGGAGCCCGGGGAGCTGTTTTTT.

The chain has TRBV12-5 and TRBJ1-1; D gene unclear. This CDR3 region has 13 residues. Per germline, CDR1 LGHNT and CDR2 FRNRAP. Trimming left V 3 bases short and J 1 base short, with 6 bases between. This CDR3 is CASGLWQNTEAFF. CDR3 sequence (DNA): TGTGCTAGTGGTTTATGGCAGAACACTGAAGCTTTCTTT.

This chain uses TRBV6-4 with TRBJ1-2; 11 bases line up with TRBD1. Trimming removed 1 base from V and 8 bases from J; junction bases left unmatched: 3. This CDR3 is built from 14 residues. From germline, CDR1 is MRHNA and CDR2 SNTAGT. CDR3 sequence (DNA): TGTGCCAGCAGTGACTGGACAGGGGGCCGGGGCTACACCTTC. Amino acids: CASSDWTGGRGYTF.

The chain couples TRBV9 to TRBJ1-6, with 7 nucleotides matching TRBD1. CDR3 length: 14 residues. The trim removed 1 base at V and 7 bases at J, leaving 2 bases unmatched. In germline, CDR1 is SGDLS, CDR2 YYNGEE. This chain's CDR3 is CASSVRQGNSPLHF. CDR3 sequence (DNA): TGTGCCAGCAGCGTAAGACAGGGAAATTCACCCCTCCACTTT.

V is TRBV7-9 and J is TRBJ2-1; TRBD1 aligns across 7 bases. Trimming removed 5 bases from V and 10 bases from J; junction bases left unmatched: 17. From germline, CDR1 is SEHNR and CDR2 FQNEAQ (reference sequence). The CDR3 contains 16 residues. The CDR3 DNA follows: TGTGCCAGCAGCACGAACGTCCAGGGGGTGCGCTGGGAGCAGTTCTTC. Translated: CASSTNVQGVRWEQFF.

V gene TRBV9 combines with J gene TRBJ2-3, with 8 bases fitting TRBD2. In germline, CDR1 is SGDLS, CDR2 YYNGEE. The CDR3 has 16 residues. Unmatched junction bases numbered 6, after V lost 0 bases and J lost 3 bases. The CDR3 bases are TGTGCCAGCAGCGTAGGGGCCGGGGGGGGAACAGATACGCAGTATTTT. Protein product: CASSVGAGGGTDTQYF.

V usage is TRBV5-6 and J usage is TRBJ1-5, with 11 nucleotides matching TRBD1. Germline values: CDR1 SGHDT, CDR2 YYEEEE. There are 17 residues in the CDR3. J was trimmed by 4 bases and V by 0 bases; bases with no gene match: 6. DNA for the CDR3: TGTGCCAGCAGCTTGGGGACAGGGGGCGCCCGGAATCAGCCCCAGCATTTT. Translating it yields CASSLGTGGARNQPQHF.

This chain joins TRBV28 and TRBJ2-5; D unresolved. The CDR3 runs 14 residues. Trimming cost V 4 bases and J 0 bases, with 9 bases left between them. Germline V gene lookup returns CDR1 MDHEN and CDR2 SYDVKM. CDR3 residues: CASSSRSHQETQYF. CDR3 DNA sequence: TGTGCCAGCAGTTCACGGAGCCACCAAGAGACCCAGTACTTC.